Described below is a single TCR beta chain sequence and its context. Its antigen is unknown. Sequencing used immunoSEQ multiplex PCR; TCRdb keeps in-frame clones, though not all of them. The sample has under 60,000 clones; about 81% are singletons. The sample comes from a study of T cell responses to AZD1222 COVID-19 vaccine. Study-wide results and limits: Regions 160-218 and 743-854 dominated among vaccine-associated CD4 TCRs spanning spike. Nearly half of spike-specific TCRs reportedly target variant regions that are unmutated in the B.1.351 and B.1.1.7 variants. Donors in the cohort were predominantly white British and more often female, and clonal diversity was possibly underestimated.

Germline V gives CDR1 SEHNR, CDR2 FQNEAQ (reference sequence). The CDR3 extends over 15 amino acids. Trimming stripped 4 bases from V and 9 bases from J, with 19 bases between. Sample: peripheral blood, taken on day 0 of AZD1222 vaccination. V and J are TRBV7-9 and TRBJ2-1, with D possibly matching TRBD2 (7 bases). The origin of this receptor is an adult in good health. CDR3 in DNA: TGTGCCAGCAGCTCCCGCTCCCGGGGGGCCGGTGAGCAGTTCTTC. Protein product: CASSSRSRGAGEQFF. The full variable domain, with the rest looked up from reference TRBV7-9 and TRBJ2-1, is DTGVSQNPRHKITKRGQNVTFRCDPISEHNRLYWYRQTLGQGPEFLTYFQNEAQLEKSRLLSDRFSAERPKGSFSTLEIQRTEQGDSAMYLCASSSRSRGAGEQFFGPGTRLTVL.